This TCR beta chain was found in a study of control samples from healthy donors and cancer patients. Some clones are missing from TCRdb's copy, which holds only in-frame ones; the method was immunoSEQ multiplex PCR. Of 390,000 or so clones in the sample, over 75% were seen once. V lost 7 bases and J 4 bases, leaving 16 bases between the germline ends. Germline V gives CDR1 LGHNA, CDR2 YNFKEQ. The length of the CDR3 is 14 residues. J is TRBJ1-2 and V is TRBV4-2; the D gene is possibly TRBD1 (5 bases). The sequence was collected from a man aged 40-49 years with head and neck cancer. The material sequenced was PBMCs. The CDR3 protein is CASTQGSEGYGYTF. The CDR3 DNA is TGTGCCAGCACCCAGGGCTCCGAGGGCTATGGCTACACCTTC.